This is a list of T cell receptor beta chains from one sample in a study of beta chain features in type 1 diabetes. Sequencing used immunoSEQ multiplex PCR; TCRdb keeps in-frame clones, though not all of them. The repertoire holds roughly 300,000 clones, with roughly 8% as singletons. Sequenced material: central memory CD4+ T cells from blood. These receptors all stem from a woman in her late teens or twenties in good health. Each CDR3 is given with its conserved first and last residue. D genes are given only for firm matches. Size is stated for part of the rows, as once, few or many counts, or as a class when the clone is expanded.

V	D	size	J	DNA	CDR3
TRBV4-2	-	-	TRBJ2-1	TGTGCCAGCAGCCAAGGGCAGGTGGTGGATGAGCAGTTCTTC	CASSQGQVVDEQFF
TRBV7-9	-	-	TRBJ2-1	TGTGCCAGCAGCTCGATAACGGGCAGGAACTACAATGAGCAGTTCTTC	CASSSITGRNYNEQFF
TRBV15	-	-	TRBJ2-7	TGTGCCACCAGCAGAGTTCAGATGGAGCAGTACTTC	CATSRVQMEQYF
TRBV6-5	-	-	TRBJ2-7	TGTGCCAGCAGTTACTCGGGGCAGGGGAACTCCTACGAGCAGTACTTC	CASSYSGQGNSYEQYF
TRBV15	TRBD1	few	TRBJ2-7	TGTGCCACCAGCCGAATTGAGGGGGCCTCCTACGAGCAGTACTTC	CATSRIEGASYEQYF
TRBV28	-	-	TRBJ1-3	TGTGCCAGCCGTCTCTCCTCTGGAAACACCATATATTTT	CASRLSSGNTIYF
TRBV29-1	-	few	TRBJ2-5	TGCAGCGCATCGTCCGGACAAGAGACCCAGTACTTC	CSASSGQETQYF
TRBV6-5	TRBD1	-	TRBJ1-5	TGTGCCAGCAGCCCTGGGCAGGGGGCTGGGCCCCAGCATTTT	CASSPGQGAGPQHF
TRBV21-1	-	-	TRBJ2-7	TGTGCCAGCAGCAGACTAGGGAAGCGGGTCTACGAGCAGTACTTC	CASSRLGKRVYEQYF
TRBV7-8	-	few	TRBJ2-6	TGTGCCAGCAGCTCCCCGGGGGCTGGGGCCAACGTCCTGACTTTC	CASSSPGAGANVLTF
TRBV6-5	TRBD1	few	TRBJ2-7	TGTGCCAGCAGTTACGGACAGGGCGGCTCCTACGAGCAGTACTTC	CASSYGQGGSYEQYF
TRBV4-1	TRBD1	-	TRBJ2-1	TGCGCCAGCAGCCAAGAGGGACAGGCGGGAAGGAAGGTCAATGAGCAGTTCTTC	CASSQEGQAGRKVNEQFF
TRBV7-2	TRBD1	-	TRBJ2-7	TGTGCCAGCAGCTTAGAAATCGGGACAGCTATTTACGAGCAGTACTTC	CASSLEIGTAIYEQYF
TRBV7-6	-	-	TRBJ1-2	TGTGCCAGCAGCCTACAGGGAAGCAGAGGTGGCTACACCTTC	CASSLQGSRGGYTF
TRBV5-6	-	few	TRBJ2-4	TGTGCCAGCAGCTTGGATACGGGCCTGAACATTCAGTACTTC	CASSLDTGLNIQYF
TRBV29-1	TRBD2	few	TRBJ2-1	TGCAGCACCCGGGGAGGGTCACACTCCAATGAGCAGTTCTTC	CSTRGGSHSNEQFF
TRBV14	TRBD2	many	TRBJ2-1	TGTGCCAGCAGCCAAGGGTCGCGGGAGATCTACAATGAGCAGTTCTTC	CASSQGSREIYNEQFF
TRBV7-2	TRBD2	-	TRBJ2-1	TGTGCCACCTCTTTAGCGGGAGGGCCTTACAATGAGCAGTTCTTC	CATSLAGGPYNEQFF
TRBV28	-	many	TRBJ2-6	TGTGCCAGCAGCCCCGCCGGGACAGCCAACGTCCTGACTTTC	CASSPAGTANVLTF
TRBV14	TRBD2	few	TRBJ2-1	TGTGCCAGCAGCCAACGCAGAATTACTAGCGGGAGTCGGAATGAGCAGTTCTTC	CASSQRRITSGSRNEQFF
TRBV7-9	-	-	TRBJ2-3	TGTGCCAGCAGTTATTTGTTTCGTGGTACGCAGTATTTT	CASSYLFRGTQYF
TRBV29-1	TRBD1	-	TRBJ1-6	TGCAGCGCCCAGATCACAGGGGGGTCACCCCTCCACTTT	CSAQITGGSPLHF
TRBV5-4	TRBD1	few	TRBJ2-7	TGTGCCAGCAGCCAACAAGCCGGGACAGGGATGTACGAGCAGTACTTC	CASSQQAGTGMYEQYF
TRBV29-1	-	many	TRBJ2-1	TGCAGCGTTGAAGTCTGGCGACTAGTGCTGGTGCAGTTCTTC	CSVEVWRLVLVQFF
TRBV6-5	TRBD2	-	TRBJ2-1	TGTGCCAGCAGCCGTAGCGGGAGAGGGGACAATGAGCAGTTCTTC	CASSRSGRGDNEQFF
TRBV11-3	-	many	TRBJ2-2	TGTGCCAGCAGCTTAGCCACCGGGGAGCTGTTTTTT	CASSLATGELFF
TRBV2	TRBD1	few	TRBJ2-1	TGTGCCAGCAGTCTGGACAGGGGTTCCTACAATGAGCAGTTCTTC	CASSLDRGSYNEQFF
TRBV7-9	-	-	TRBJ2-7	TGTGCCAGCAGCCCGCCTATGGCACGCTCCTACGAGCAGTACTTC	CASSPPMARSYEQYF
TRBV5-6	-	few	TRBJ1-1	TGTGCCAGCAGCCTAGGGCCGAGGCTAGAAGCTTTCTTT	CASSLGPRLEAFF
TRBV28	-	-	TRBJ2-7	TGTGCCAGCACTTCTGGCACTTCCTACGAGCAGTACTTC	CASTSGTSYEQYF
TRBV2	TRBD2	few	TRBJ2-5	TGTGCCAGCAGTATGACTAGCGGACAAGAGACCCAGTACTTC	CASSMTSGQETQYF
TRBV5-4	-	few	TRBJ1-1	TGTGCCAGCAGCTTGGAGTCCTACACTGAAGCTTTCTTT	CASSLESYTEAFF
TRBV27	-	few	TRBJ2-7	TGTGCCAGCAGTTATCTCCGGGGCCGCGAGCAGTACTTC	CASSYLRGREQYF
TRBV10-3	-	few	TRBJ1-3	TGTGCCATCAGACAGGAGGAGGGAAACACCATATATTTT	CAIRQEEGNTIYF
TRBV28	-	many	TRBJ2-7	TGTGCCAGCAGTCCCCCTCCTTCCCAGAAGGGGTACGAGCAGTACTTC	CASSPPPSQKGYEQYF
TRBV27	-	-	TRBJ2-7	TGTGCCAGCAGTTTTCAGGGGCGGCCCTACGAGCAGTACTTC	CASSFQGRPYEQYF
TRBV5-5	-	-	TRBJ2-2	TGTGCCAGCAGCTTGGCGGGGTTGTACACCGGGGAGCTGTTTTTT	CASSLAGLYTGELFF
TRBV4-1	TRBD2	-	TRBJ2-1	TGCGCCAGCAGCCCTCCCCCGGGACTAGCGGACTACAATGAGCAGTTCTTC	CASSPPPGLADYNEQFF
TRBV5-4	-	-	TRBJ1-5	TGTGCCAGCAGCTCGAATCAAAATCAGCCCCAGCATTTT	CASSSNQNQPQHF
TRBV11-2	-	-	TRBJ2-7	TGTGCCAGCAGCTTAGTCGAGAGAGTCGAGCAGTACTTC	CASSLVERVEQYF
TRBV18	-	few	TRBJ2-7	TGTGCCAGCTCACCAATTGTGGGCGAGCAGTACTTC	CASSPIVGEQYF
TRBV27	-	-	TRBJ2-7	TGTGCCAGCCAGAAGTGGGGGACTGACTCCTACGAGCAGTACTTC	CASQKWGTDSYEQYF
TRBV28	-	-	TRBJ2-7	TGTGCCAGCAGGATCCACTGGCGTACGTACGAGCAGTACTTC	CASRIHWRTYEQYF
TRBV11-2	TRBD2	many	TRBJ2-7	TGTGCCAGCAGCCGAGGGGGGGTAGCGGGAGGCGAGCAGTACTTC	CASSRGGVAGGEQYF
TRBV4-2	TRBD2	-	TRBJ2-7	TGTGCCAGCAGCCCGTGGGTAGCGGGAACCTACGAGCAGTACTTC	CASSPWVAGTYEQYF
TRBV6-5	-	few	TRBJ1-5	TGTGCCAGCAGTTATGGACAGATTCCAAATCAGCCCCAGCATTTT	CASSYGQIPNQPQHF
TRBV28	-	-	TRBJ1-3	TGTGCCAGCAGCGACTATGGAAACACCATATATTTT	CASSDYGNTIYF
TRBV28	-	-	TRBJ2-7	TGTGCCAGCAGTGGCCTATGGTTGGGGAACTACGAGCAGTACTTC	CASSGLWLGNYEQYF
TRBV2	-	many	TRBJ2-1	TGTGCCAGCAGTGTGCAAGAAGCTAATGAGCAGTTCTTC	CASSVQEANEQFF
TRBV7-2	-	few	TRBJ1-4	TGTGCCAGCAGCTTAAGGACAGAATATAATGAAAAACTGTTTTTT	CASSLRTEYNEKLFF